This T cell receptor (beta chain) was obtained from a study of shared clonotypes between healthy human individuals. Only in-frame clones appear in the TCRdb table, and some are missing; sequencing was by immunoSEQ multiplex PCR. The table shows about 710,000 clones, with less than 80% occurring only once. The split of CD4+ cells yielded CD45RA+ naive and CD45RA-negative memory subsets. The CDR3 contains 13 residues. Trimming shortened V by 2 bases and J by 9 bases, and 11 bases separated the two germline ends. Germline V lookup: CDR1 SGHTA, CDR2 FQGNSA. Sequenced input: memory CD4+ T cells sorted from blood. This sample's subset: CD45RA-negative fraction. J is TRBJ2-1 and V is TRBV7-2; D unclear. This sequence was found in a woman in her twenties or thirties in good health. CDR3 nucleotide sequence: TGTGCCAGCAGCTTATTTAGCATGGGTGAGCAGTTCTTC. This translates into CASSLFSMGEQFF.